This entry is about one T cell receptor (beta chain). Only in-frame clones appear in the TCRdb table, and some are missing; sequencing was by immunoSEQ multiplex PCR. The sample has around 31,000 clones; around 90% are singletons. The CDR3 spans 19 residues. Germline V CDR1 and CDR2: SGHNT, YYREEE (reference sequence). Trimming took 5 bases from V and 1 from J; bases not matched to a gene: 16. This record belongs to a study of OX40 agonist ivuxolimab in advanced cancers. Overall study: The patients received ivuxolimab by intravenous route every 2 weeks at 0.01 to 10 mg/kg.

The starting material was CD4+ or CD8+ T cells sorted from blood, obtained in a trial of the OX40 agonist ivuxolimab. The sequence was collected from an adult with an advanced solid tumor such as melanoma, head and neck, liver or kidney cancer. The gene calls are TRBV5-4 and TRBJ2-7; 12 bases agree with TRBD2. The CDR3 spells CASRVEGGLAGNRSYEQYF. The DNA of the CDR3 is TGTGCCAGCAGAGTAGAGGGTGGACTAGCGGGGAACAGGTCCTACGAGCAGTACTTC.